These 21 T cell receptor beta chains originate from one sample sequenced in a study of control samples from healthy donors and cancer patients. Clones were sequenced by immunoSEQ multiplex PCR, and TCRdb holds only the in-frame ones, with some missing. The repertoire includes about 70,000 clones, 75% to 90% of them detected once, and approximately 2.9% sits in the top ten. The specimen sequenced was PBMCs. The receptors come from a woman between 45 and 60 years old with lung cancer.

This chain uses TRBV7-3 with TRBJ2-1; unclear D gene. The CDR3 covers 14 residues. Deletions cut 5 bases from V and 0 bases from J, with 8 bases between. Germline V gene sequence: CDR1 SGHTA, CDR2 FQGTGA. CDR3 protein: CASSPSTSYNEQFF. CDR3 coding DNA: TGTGCCAGCAGCCCCTCGACCTCCTACAATGAGCAGTTCTTC.

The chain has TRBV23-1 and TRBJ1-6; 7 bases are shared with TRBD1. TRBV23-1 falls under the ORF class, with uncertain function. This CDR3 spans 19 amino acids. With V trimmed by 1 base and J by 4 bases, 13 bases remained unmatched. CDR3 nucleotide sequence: TGCGCCAGCAGTCAATGGGTTTTGGTCAGGGGGGTTTATAATTCACCCCTCCACTTT. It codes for CASSQWVLVRGVYNSPLHF.

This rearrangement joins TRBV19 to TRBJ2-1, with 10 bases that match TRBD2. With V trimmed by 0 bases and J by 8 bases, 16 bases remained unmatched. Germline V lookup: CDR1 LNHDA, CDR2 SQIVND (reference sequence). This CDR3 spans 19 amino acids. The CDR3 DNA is TGTGCCAGTAGTATAGATTCCCCCATCTTAGCGGGGGGCTTCTATGAGCAGTTCTTC. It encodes CASSIDSPILAGGFYEQFF. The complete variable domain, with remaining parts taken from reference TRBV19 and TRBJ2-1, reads DGGITQSPKYLFRKEGQNVTLSCEQNLNHDAMYWYRQDPGQGLRLIYYSQIVNDFQKGDIAEGYSVSREKKESFPLTVTSAQKNPTAFYLCASSIDSPILAGGFYEQFFGPGTRLTVL.

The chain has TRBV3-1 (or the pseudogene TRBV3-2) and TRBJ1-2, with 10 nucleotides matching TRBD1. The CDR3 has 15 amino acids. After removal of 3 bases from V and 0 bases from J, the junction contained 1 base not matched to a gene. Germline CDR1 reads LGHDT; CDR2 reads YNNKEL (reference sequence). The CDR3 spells CASSHGQGANYGYTF. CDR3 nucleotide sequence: TGTGCCAGCAGCCATGGACAGGGGGCTAACTATGGCTACACCTTC.

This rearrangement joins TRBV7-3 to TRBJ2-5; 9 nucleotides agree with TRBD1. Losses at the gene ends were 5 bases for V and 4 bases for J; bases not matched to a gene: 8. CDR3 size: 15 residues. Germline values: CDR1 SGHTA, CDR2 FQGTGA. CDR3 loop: CASSPTGGGRETQYF. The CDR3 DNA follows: TGTGCCAGCAGCCCGACAGGGGGGGGGAGAGAGACCCAGTACTTC.

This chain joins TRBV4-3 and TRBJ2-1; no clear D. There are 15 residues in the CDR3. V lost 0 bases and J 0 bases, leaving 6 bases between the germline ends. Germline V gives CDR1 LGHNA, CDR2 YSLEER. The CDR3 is CASSQEDNSYNEQFF. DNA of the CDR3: TGCGCCAGCAGCCAAGAAGACAACTCCTACAATGAGCAGTTCTTC.

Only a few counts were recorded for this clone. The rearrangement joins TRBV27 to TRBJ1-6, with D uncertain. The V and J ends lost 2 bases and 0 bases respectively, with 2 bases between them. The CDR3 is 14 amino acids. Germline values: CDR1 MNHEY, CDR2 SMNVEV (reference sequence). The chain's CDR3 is CASSLGSYNSPLHF. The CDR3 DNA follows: TGTGCCAGCAGTTTAGGCTCCTATAATTCACCCCTCCACTTT.

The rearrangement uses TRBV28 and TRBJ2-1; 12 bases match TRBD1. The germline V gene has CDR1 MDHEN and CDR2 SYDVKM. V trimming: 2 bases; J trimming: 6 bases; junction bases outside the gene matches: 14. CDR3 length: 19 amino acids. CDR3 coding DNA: TGTGCCAGCAGTTTAGAAGGGACAGGGGGCTATGGGCTCGGCAATGAGCAGTTCTTC. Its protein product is CASSLEGTGGYGLGNEQFF.

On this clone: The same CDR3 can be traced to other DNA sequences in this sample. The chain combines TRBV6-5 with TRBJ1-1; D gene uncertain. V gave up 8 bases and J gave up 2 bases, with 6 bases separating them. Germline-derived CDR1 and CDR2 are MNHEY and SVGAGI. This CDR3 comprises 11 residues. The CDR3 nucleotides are TGTGCCAGCTCCCGAAACACTGAAGCTTTCTTT. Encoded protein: CASSRNTEAFF.

The CDR3 DNA is TGTGCCACCAGTGATAGCGGAGAGCAGTACTTC. Translated, it gives CATSDSGEQYF. The genes are TRBV24-1 and TRBJ2-7; the D gene is possibly TRBD2 (5 bases). The germline V gene has CDR1 KGHDR and CDR2 SFDVKD. This CDR3 is built from 11 residues. V was pared by 3 bases and J by 7 bases, with 6 bases between.

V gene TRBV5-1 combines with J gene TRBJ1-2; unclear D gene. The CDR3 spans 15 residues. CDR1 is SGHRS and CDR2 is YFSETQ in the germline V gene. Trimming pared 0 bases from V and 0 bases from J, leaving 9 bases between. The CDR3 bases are TGCGCCAGCAGCTTGGATGGGTCTACTAACTATGGCTACACCTTC. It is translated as CASSLDGSTNYGYTF.

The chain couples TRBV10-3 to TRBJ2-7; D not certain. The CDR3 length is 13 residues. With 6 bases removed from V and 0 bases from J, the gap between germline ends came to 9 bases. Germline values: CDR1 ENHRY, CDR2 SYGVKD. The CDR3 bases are TGTGCCATCAGCCCACATAGCTCCTACGAGCAGTACTTC. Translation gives CAISPHSSYEQYF.

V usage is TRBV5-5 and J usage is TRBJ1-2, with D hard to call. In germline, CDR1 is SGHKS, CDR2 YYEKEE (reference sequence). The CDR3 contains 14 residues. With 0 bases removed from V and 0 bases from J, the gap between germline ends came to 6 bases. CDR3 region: CASSLGAANYGYTF. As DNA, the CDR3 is TGTGCCAGCAGCTTGGGAGCAGCTAACTATGGCTACACCTTC.

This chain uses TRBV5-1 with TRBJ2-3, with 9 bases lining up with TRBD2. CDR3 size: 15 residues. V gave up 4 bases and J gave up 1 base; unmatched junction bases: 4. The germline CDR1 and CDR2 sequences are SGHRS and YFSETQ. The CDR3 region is CASSPAGGGTDTQYF. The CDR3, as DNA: TGCGCCAGCAGCCCTGCGGGAGGGGGCACAGATACGCAGTATTTT. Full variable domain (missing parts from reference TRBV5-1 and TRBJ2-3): KAGVTQTPRYLIKTRGQQVTLSCSPISGHRSVSWYQQTPGQGLQFLFEYFSETQRNKGNFPGRFSGRQFSNSRSEMNVSTLELGDSALYLCASSPAGGGTDTQYFGPGTRLTVL.

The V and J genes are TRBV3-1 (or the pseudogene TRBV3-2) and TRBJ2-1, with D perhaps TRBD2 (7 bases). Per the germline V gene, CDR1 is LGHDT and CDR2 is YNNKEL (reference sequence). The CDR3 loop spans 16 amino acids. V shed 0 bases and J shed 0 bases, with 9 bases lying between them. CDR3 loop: CASSQERGPSYNEQFF. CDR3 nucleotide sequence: TGTGCCAGCAGCCAAGAGCGGGGGCCCTCCTACAATGAGCAGTTCTTC.

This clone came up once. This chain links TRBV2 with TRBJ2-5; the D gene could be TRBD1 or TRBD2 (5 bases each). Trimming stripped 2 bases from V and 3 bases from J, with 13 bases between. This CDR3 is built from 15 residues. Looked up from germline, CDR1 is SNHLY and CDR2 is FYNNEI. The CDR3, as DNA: TGTGCCAGCAGTGAACCCCGGGACGGGAAAGAGACCCAGTACTTC. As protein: CASSEPRDGKETQYF. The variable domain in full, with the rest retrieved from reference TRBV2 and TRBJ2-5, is EPEVTQTPSHQVTQMGQEVILRCVPISNHLYFYWYRQILGQKVEFLVSFYNNEISEKSEIFDDQFSVERPDGSNFTLKIRSTKLEDSAMYFCASSEPRDGKETQYFGPGTRLLVL.

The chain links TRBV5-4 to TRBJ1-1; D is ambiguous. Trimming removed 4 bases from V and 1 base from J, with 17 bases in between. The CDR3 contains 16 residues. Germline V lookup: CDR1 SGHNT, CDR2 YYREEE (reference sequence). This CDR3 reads CASSLARRTTNTEAFF. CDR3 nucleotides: TGTGCCAGCAGCCTGGCCCGAAGGACGACGAACACTGAAGCTTTCTTT.

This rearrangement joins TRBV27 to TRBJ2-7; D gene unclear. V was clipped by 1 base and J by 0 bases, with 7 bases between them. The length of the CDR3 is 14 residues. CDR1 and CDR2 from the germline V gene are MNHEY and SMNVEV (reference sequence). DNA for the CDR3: TGTGCCAGCAGTTTATACGCAGTCTCCTACGAGCAGTACTTC. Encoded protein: CASSLYAVSYEQYF.

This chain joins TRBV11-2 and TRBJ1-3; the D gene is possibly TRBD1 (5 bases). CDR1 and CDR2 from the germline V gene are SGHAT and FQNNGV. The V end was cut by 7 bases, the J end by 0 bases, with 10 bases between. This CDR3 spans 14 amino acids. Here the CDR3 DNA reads TGTGCCAGCACCAAACAGGTCTCTGGAAACACCATATATTTT. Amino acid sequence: CASTKQVSGNTIYF. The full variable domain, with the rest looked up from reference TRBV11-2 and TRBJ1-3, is EAGVAQSPRYKIIEKRQSVAFWCNPISGHATLYWYQQILGQGPKLLIQFQNNGVVDDSQLPKDRFSAERLKGVDSTLKIQPAKLEDSAVYLCASTKQVSGNTIYFGEGSWLTVV.

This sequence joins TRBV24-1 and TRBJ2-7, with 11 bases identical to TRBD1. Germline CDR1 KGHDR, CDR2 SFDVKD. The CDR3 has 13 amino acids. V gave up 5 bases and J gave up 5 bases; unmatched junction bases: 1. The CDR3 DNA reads TGTGCCACCAGTGGGGACAGGGGGAACGAGCAGTACTTC. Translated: CATSGDRGNEQYF.

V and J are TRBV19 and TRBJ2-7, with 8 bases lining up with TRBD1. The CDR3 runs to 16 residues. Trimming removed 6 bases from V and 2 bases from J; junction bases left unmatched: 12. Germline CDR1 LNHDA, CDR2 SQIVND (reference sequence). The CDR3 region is CASSTMPGQATYEQYF. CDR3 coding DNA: TGTGCCAGTAGCACCATGCCGGGACAGGCTACCTACGAGCAGTACTTC. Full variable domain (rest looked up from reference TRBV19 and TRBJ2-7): DGGITQSPKYLFRKEGQNVTLSCEQNLNHDAMYWYRQDPGQGLRLIYYSQIVNDFQKGDIAEGYSVSREKKESFPLTVTSAQKNPTAFYLCASSTMPGQATYEQYFGPGTRLTVT.